This T cell receptor (beta chain) derives from a study of regulatory T cells in long-lasting Graves disease. This CDR3 region has 11 residues. CDR1 is SQVTM, CDR2 ANQGSEA, per germline. Regarding time point: persistent/refractory GD, antithyroid drugs over 5 years with positive TRAb. RNA from PBMCs was the source of the TCR library. Graves' disease diagnosis used American Thyroid Association guidelines. Construction of the TCR beta libraries employed iRepertoire HTBI primers in conjunction with Arm-PCR of CDR3 regions. TCRdb reprocessed the multiplex PCR reads via MiXCR and lists one record per CDR3 protein. This table has about 660,000 distinct CDR3 sequences, 30% appearing once. This clonotype occurred a few times.

The sequence was collected from a female donor with Graves disease. This specimen consisted of peripheral blood mononuclear cells (PBMCs), obtained when the disease was refractory, from a patient treated with antithyroid drugs. The V call is TRBV29-1, the J call TRBJ1-2; 8 bases are shared with TRBD1. The CDR3 here is CNPGTGSYNTF. CDR3 in DNA: TGCAACCCCGGGACAGGATCATATAACACCTTC.